A single sample gave rise to the 20 T cell receptor beta chains below, sequenced in a study of blood T cell repertoires in COVID-19. Sequenced by immunoSEQ multiplex PCR; TCRdb stores in-frame clones only, minus some. In the table there are roughly 100,000 clones, roughly 92% of which are singletons. The material sequenced was peripheral blood. These receptors were obtained from a woman in her forties or fifties with COVID-19, enrolled during active disease.

The CDR3 spells CASSIRRNTEAFF. CDR3 DNA sequence: TGTGCCAGTAGTATCAGGCGGAACACTGAAGCTTTCTTT. The chain employs TRBV19 and TRBJ1-1; D is unresolved. Germline V CDR1 and CDR2: LNHDA, SQIVND (reference sequence). The CDR3 is 13 amino acids. V was cut by 3 bases and J by 1 base, with 6 bases left in between.

The chain couples TRBV13 to TRBJ2-7; D perhaps matches TRBD2 (7 bases). This CDR3 has 15 amino acids. Trimming cost V 3 bases and J 4 bases, with 16 bases left between them. Per the germline V gene, CDR1 is PRHDT and CDR2 is FYEKMQ (reference sequence). CDR3 sequence (DNA): TGTGCCAGCAGCTTTGGGGGGGCGAGCTTTTACGAGCAGTACGTC. Its protein product is CASSFGGASFYEQYV.

The rearrangement joins TRBV7-6 to TRBJ2-7; 10 nucleotides match TRBD2. V gave up 4 bases and J gave up 2 bases; unmatched junction bases: 11. Germline V lookup: CDR1 SGHVS, CDR2 FNYEAQ. The CDR3 runs 17 residues. CDR3 residues: CASSSLSSGGFTYEQYF. The CDR3 DNA reads TGTGCCAGCAGCTCCCTCAGTAGCGGGGGGTTTACCTACGAGCAGTACTTC. Variable domain in full (rest from reference TRBV7-6 and TRBJ2-7): GAGVSQSPRYKVTKRGQDVALRCDPISGHVSLYWYRQALGQGPEFLTYFNYEAQQDKSGLPNDRFSAERPEGSISTLTIQRTEQRDSAMYRCASSSLSSGGFTYEQYFGPGTRLTVT.

J is TRBJ1-2 and V is TRBV7-9, with a possible D match to TRBD1 (6 bases). Germline V gene data show CDR1 as SEHNR and CDR2 as FQNEAQ (reference sequence). Trimming stripped 1 base from V and 4 bases from J, with 13 bases between. This CDR3 is built from 15 residues. The DNA of the CDR3 is TGTGCCAGCAGCTTAGTACAGGGCTACCGCTATGGCTACACCTTC. Translating it yields CASSLVQGYRYGYTF. Based on the CDR3 plus reference TRBV7-9 and TRBJ1-2, the full variable domain is DTGVSQNPRHKITKRGQNVTFRCDPISEHNRLYWYRQTLGQGPEFLTYFQNEAQLEKSRLLSDRFSAERPKGSFSTLEIQRTEQGDSAMYLCASSLVQGYRYGYTFGSGTRLTVV.

This chain uses TRBV2 with TRBJ2-4; 9 bases are a match to TRBD1. With 5 bases clipped from V and 3 bases from J, the junction kept 2 bases outside the gene matches. Germline CDR1 SNHLY, CDR2 FYNNEI. The CDR3 is 14 residues long. The CDR3 DNA is TGTGCCAGCAGTCGGGACAGGGACAAAAACATTCAGTACTTC. Protein: CASSRDRDKNIQYF.

The chain has TRBV2 and TRBJ1-2; the D gene is possibly TRBD1 (6 bases). This CDR3 contains 12 residues. V lost 5 bases and J 12 bases, leaving 16 bases between the germline ends. CDR1 and CDR2 (germline): SNHLY, FYNNEI. CDR3 amino acids: CASSKRQAPNTF. CDR3 nucleotides: TGTGCCAGCAGTAAAAGACAGGCCCCCAACACCTTC.

The genes are TRBV7-8 and TRBJ1-5, with D tentatively TRBD1 (6 bases). The CDR3 sequence is 18 residues long. Germline V gene lookup returns CDR1 SGHVS and CDR2 FQNEAQ. Deletions cut 3 bases from V and 2 bases from J, with 20 bases between. In DNA form, the CDR3 reads TGTGCCAGCAGCTTTACTACGGGGGGCGCAGGAGGCAATCAGCCCCAGCATTTT. Translation: CASSFTTGGAGGNQPQHF.

The chain has TRBV5-1 and TRBJ2-3, with D tentatively TRBD1 (6 bases). From germline, CDR1 is SGHRS and CDR2 YFSETQ. The V end lost 5 bases, the J end lost 2 bases, and 18 bases lay between the germline ends. The CDR3 totals 16 residues. The CDR3 region has the DNA TGCGCCAGCAGTCTGGGCCAGGGGTTCCCCACAGATACGCAGTATTTT. Translating gives CASSLGQGFPTDTQYF.

This chain links TRBV10-3 with TRBJ2-3; tentatively, D is TRBD1 (6 bases). V was pared by 7 bases and J by 6 bases, with 14 bases between. There are 13 residues in the CDR3. CDR1 is ENHRY, CDR2 SYGVKD, per germline. Here the CDR3 reads CAITRDIADTQYF. The CDR3 coding sequence is TGTGCCATCACCAGGGACATAGCCGATACGCAGTATTTT.

The V call is TRBV11-2, the J call TRBJ1-4, with TRBD1 matching over 8 bases. The CDR3 has 14 residues. Germline trimming cut 6 bases from V and 3 bases from J; bases unmatched to any gene: 3. Germline V gene data show CDR1 as SGHAT and CDR2 as FQNNGV. The CDR3 DNA follows: TGTGCCAGCAGAAGGACAGGGTCTAATGAAAAACTGTTTTTT. Protein sequence: CASRRTGSNEKLFF.

The rearrangement links TRBV12-3 or TRBV12-4 to TRBJ2-5, with 8 bases fitting TRBD1. The junction had 0 bases not matched to a gene; V was cut back by 6 bases and J by 3 bases. The CDR3 runs to 12 residues. CDR3 loop: CASRDREETQYF. DNA for the CDR3: TGTGCCAGCAGGGACAGGGAAGAGACCCAGTACTTC.

The CDR3 loop is CASSQEYGGYEQYF. In nucleotides, the CDR3 is TGCGCCAGCAGCCAAGAATACGGAGGCTACGAGCAGTACTTC. This chain joins TRBV4-3 and TRBJ2-7; D may be TRBD2 (5 bases). Germline assignment: CDR1 LGHNA and CDR2 YSLEER. The CDR3 loop spans 14 amino acids. V lost 0 bases to trimming and J lost 3 bases, with 9 bases between them.

This clone was counted between two and nine times. This chain connects TRBV2 to TRBJ1-5; D may be TRBD1 (5 bases). CDR1 SNHLY and CDR2 FYNNEI come from the germline V gene. The CDR3 contains 15 residues. V was pared by 6 bases and J by 0 bases, with 12 bases between. CDR3: CASSRVWDSNQPQHF. The CDR3 DNA reads as TGTGCCAGCAGCAGGGTTTGGGATAGCAATCAGCCCCAGCATTTT. The whole variable domain, filled in from reference TRBV2 and TRBJ1-5, reads EPEVTQTPSHQVTQMGQEVILRCVPISNHLYFYWYRQILGQKVEFLVSFYNNEISEKSEIFDDQFSVERPDGSNFTLKIRSTKLEDSAMYFCASSRVWDSNQPQHFGDGTRLSIL.

Concerning this clone: At the DNA level, this CDR3 is encoded by other sequences in the same sample as well. CDR3 loop: CASSFPGNTEAFF. CDR3 DNA sequence: TGTGCCAGCAGTTTCCCCGGTAACACTGAAGCTTTCTTT. V is TRBV27 and J is TRBJ1-1; D is undetermined. The V end lost 3 bases, the J end lost 2 bases, and 7 bases lay between the germline ends. This CDR3 region has 13 residues. Germline V CDR1 and CDR2: MNHEY, SMNVEV (reference sequence).

The rearrangement links TRBV7-2 to TRBJ2-2; 8 positions agree with TRBD1. The CDR3 is 16 residues long. The trim removed 6 bases at V and 2 bases at J, leaving 8 bases unmatched. Germline V gene sequence: CDR1 SGHTA, CDR2 FQGNSA. CDR3 in amino acids: CASRWSGGSNTGELFF. The DNA of the CDR3 is TGTGCCAGCAGGTGGTCAGGGGGCTCCAACACCGGGGAGCTGTTTTTT.

The chain recombines TRBV5-1 with TRBJ2-1; no firm D call. This CDR3 region has 14 residues. The germline V gene has CDR1 SGHRS and CDR2 YFSETQ. The germline V and J ends were trimmed by 0 bases and 9 bases, with 13 bases remaining between them. CDR3 DNA: TGCGCCAGCAGCTTGGAATCCTTACTCATTGAGCAGTTCTTC. This sequence encodes CASSLESLLIEQFF.

Only one count was recorded for this clone. The gene calls are TRBV19 and TRBJ1-1, with unresolved D. CDR3 size: 15 residues. The V gene lost 3 bases and the J gene lost 0 bases, with 11 bases spanning the gap. The V gene's germline CDR1 is LNHDA and CDR2 SQIVND (reference sequence). CDR3 sequence: CASSIRDSLNTEAFF. CDR3 nucleotides: TGTGCCAGTAGTATTCGGGATTCCCTGAACACTGAAGCTTTCTTT. The complete variable domain, with remaining parts taken from reference TRBV19 and TRBJ1-1, reads DGGITQSPKYLFRKEGQNVTLSCEQNLNHDAMYWYRQDPGQGLRLIYYSQIVNDFQKGDIAEGYSVSREKKESFPLTVTSAQKNPTAFYLCASSIRDSLNTEAFFGQGTRLTVV.

V gene TRBV30 combines with J gene TRBJ1-2; TRBD1 aligns across 7 bases. J lost 6 bases, V lost 7 bases, and 8 bases had no gene match. The CDR3 totals 12 residues. Germline V gene sequence: CDR1 GTSNPN, CDR2 SVGIG (reference sequence). The CDR3 sequence: CAFRQGFDGYTF. The CDR3, as DNA: TGTGCCTTTAGACAGGGTTTCGATGGCTACACCTTC. The variable domain in full, with the rest retrieved from reference TRBV30 and TRBJ1-2, is SQTIHQWPATLVQPVGSPLSLECTVEGTSNPNLYWYRQAAGRGLQLLFYSVGIGQISSEVPQNLSASRPQDRQFILSSKKLLLSDSGFYLCAFRQGFDGYTFGSGTRLTVV.

The chain is built from TRBV6-2 or TRBV6-3 and TRBJ1-5; 9 bases fit TRBD1. The germline gives CDR1 MNHEY, CDR2 SVGEGT. The CDR3 is 19 residues long. Trimming at V came to 3 bases and at J to 2 bases, leaving 14 bases not matched to a gene. CDR3 sequence: CASSYAGKGRDRGNQPQHF. CDR3 DNA: TGTGCCAGCAGTTATGCGGGTAAGGGTCGGGACAGGGGCAATCAGCCCCAGCATTTT.

The chain is built from TRBV4-3 and TRBJ1-4; 8 bases are shared with TRBD1. V lost 1 base and J lost 8; bases outside the gene matches: 3. Per the germline V gene, CDR1 is LGHNA and CDR2 is YSLEER. This CDR3 spans 14 amino acids. Here the CDR3 reads CASSQGQGKEKLFF. CDR3 DNA sequence: TGCGCCAGCAGCCAAGGACAGGGGAAGGAAAAACTGTTTTTT.